The 11 T cell receptor beta chains listed next were all sequenced from one sample in a study of T-cell memory formation after mild COVID-19 (dated by TCRdb to about 2021). Libraries were made using 5' RACE. Sequenced on an Illumina NovaSeq 6000. Clones were called with MiXCR by TCRdb after fastp trimmed the public reads at Q25, and only in-frame beta chains were retained. For every CDR3 protein sequence, its rows merge into one entry that carries the most common genes and DNA. Here the sample has 450,000 to 700,000 distinct CDR3 sequences; roughly 18% occur a single time. In total, the top ten clones hold about 11% of the sample. The sequencing sample was made of PBMCs or a T cell subset sorted from them (not recorded which). The receptors derive from an adult woman who had mild COVID-19 (a few samples of this study predate the infection). The sample titles of this study are shuffled in the database, so cell type and time point are left out; the donor was told from shared clones.

Note on this clonotype: A read error may account for a junction end that differs from germline. V is TRBV7-8 and J is TRBJ2-7; tentative D call: TRBD2 (6 bases). CDR3 size: 15 residues. Germline CDR1 and CDR2: SGHVS and FQNEAQ. The CDR3 is CASKGGGHKSYEQYF. The DNA for the CDR3 is TGTGCAAGCAAGGGAGGTGGACACAAATCCTACGAGCAGTACTTC.

This clonotype was detected a few times. The chain couples TRBV11-1 to TRBJ2-1; 7 nucleotides align to TRBD1. In germline, CDR1 is SGHAT, CDR2 FQDESV (reference sequence). The CDR3 sequence is 14 residues long. V lost 4 bases and J lost 7; bases outside the gene matches: 7. The CDR3 here is CASSSGGSVNEQFF. The CDR3 coding sequence is TGTGCCAGCAGCTCAGGGGGTTCTGTTAATGAGCAGTTCTTC.

The gene calls are TRBV28 and TRBJ2-3, with a possible D match to TRBD1 (5 bases). Germline V CDR1 and CDR2: MDHEN, SYDVKM. This CDR3 region has 17 residues. V lost 3 bases and J 6 bases, leaving 22 bases between the germline ends. CDR3 in DNA: TGTGCCAGCAGTTTCTCGCACACCTTCCACAGGCTGGATACGCAGTATTTT. This codes for CASSFSHTFHRLDTQYF. Based on the CDR3 plus reference TRBV28 and TRBJ2-3, the full variable domain is DVKVTQSSRYLVKRTGEKVFLECVQDMDHENMFWYRQDPGLGLRLIYFSYDVKMKEKGDIPEGYSVSREKKERFSLILESASTNQTSMYLCASSFSHTFHRLDTQYFGPGTRLTVL.

The chain links TRBV29-1 to TRBJ1-1; D is unresolved. V lost 6 bases, J lost 11 bases, and 13 bases lay in between. The CDR3 totals 10 residues. Germline lookup yields CDR1 SQVTM and CDR2 ANQGSEA. CDR3 nucleotide sequence: TGCAGCGTGTCGGTCGAGAGGGCTTTCTTT. Amino acid sequence: CSVSVERAFF.

This clonotype was counted between two and nine times. This chain connects TRBV6-5 to TRBJ2-1; either TRBD1 or TRBD2 may fit D (5 bases each). CDR1 and CDR2 (germline): MNHEY, SVGAGI. The germline V and J ends were trimmed by 2 bases and 7 bases, with 12 bases remaining between them. CDR3 size: 14 residues. As DNA, the CDR3 is TGTGCCAGCAGTTACGGGACCCAGAGAAATGAGCAGTTCTTC. Its translation: CASSYGTQRNEQFF.

The chain links TRBV14 to TRBJ1-4; tentative D call: TRBD1 (6 bases). This CDR3 region has 16 residues. V was shortened by 5 bases and J by 8 bases, with 21 bases between the two germline ends. Germline-derived CDR1 and CDR2 are SGHDN and FVKESK. The CDR3 here is CASSAKYAGAGEKLFF. CDR3 nucleotides: TGTGCCAGCAGCGCGAAATACGCAGGGGCAGGAGAAAAACTGTTTTTT.

The V gene is TRBV6-5, the J gene TRBJ1-2; TRBD1 is a possible D gene (5 bases). V was cut by 6 bases and J by 8 bases, with 16 bases left in between. The CDR3 runs 13 residues. Germline-derived CDR1 and CDR2 are MNHEY and SVGAGI. CDR3 nucleotides: TGTGCCAGCAGCCCGCGGAGGGGAGGAGGCTACACCTTC. Translating it yields CASSPRRGGGYTF.

This clonotype was seen only a few times. The J gene is TRBJ2-7, the V gene TRBV5-1; D remains unclear. Germline CDR1 SGHRS, CDR2 YFSETQ. The CDR3 loop spans 14 amino acids. V lost 1 base, J lost 6 bases, and 14 bases lay in between. CDR3 sequence: CASSLIMSTGEQYF. CDR3 sequence (DNA): TGCGCCAGCAGCTTGATCATGTCCACTGGCGAGCAGTACTTC.

There are a few counts of this clonotype. This chain joins TRBV10-3 and TRBJ2-7; no definite D call. V was trimmed by 7 bases and J by 1 base, leaving 14 bases between them. The CDR3 consists of 14 residues. Germline V gene sequence: CDR1 ENHRY, CDR2 SYGVKD. The CDR3 protein is CAIKVEEVSYEQYF. CDR3 nucleotides: TGTGCCATCAAGGTGGAAGAGGTTTCCTACGAGCAGTACTTC.

This chain joins TRBV28 and TRBJ2-1; 8 bases are a match to TRBD1. The CDR3 covers 17 residues. Germline loops: CDR1 MDHEN, CDR2 SYDVKM. V was clipped by 3 bases and J by 3 bases; unmatched bases: 10. DNA of the CDR3: TGTGCCAGCAGTTTGCCCGGACAGGGTAGGATCTACAATGAGCAGTTCTTC. It is translated as CASSLPGQGRIYNEQFF.

In its sample, this clonotype was seen many times. The V call is TRBV18, the J call TRBJ2-1; the D gene is possibly TRBD2 (6 bases). The CDR3 extends over 16 amino acids. The V end lost 1 base, the J end lost 0 bases, and 10 bases lay between the germline ends. Germline loops: CDR1 KGHSH, CDR2 LQKENI. CDR3 loop: CASSPLAGISYNEQFF. Here the CDR3 DNA reads TGTGCCAGCTCACCACTTGCGGGGATCTCCTACAATGAGCAGTTCTTC.